These 18 T cell receptor beta chains share one sample of origin, sequenced in a study of metastatic and nonmetastatic thyroid tumors. MiXCR re-clonotyped the PCR reads for TCRdb. The top ten clones hold 18% of a sample with approximately 25,000 clones, 20% to 30% of them seen once. Thyroid surgery had not been preceded by any treatment in any patient. Sequencing was performed on blood. The receptors stem from a male donor with papillary thyroid cancer or a benign thyroid nodule (not recorded which). Some clones in this sample may be carry-over from other donors' samples.

This clone was detected ten times or more. V is TRBV3-1 and J is TRBJ2-1, with a possible D match to TRBD1 (6 bases). The V gene's germline CDR1 is LGHDT and CDR2 YNNKEL (reference sequence). V shed 6 bases and J shed 15 bases, with 18 bases lying between them. The CDR3 loop spans 12 amino acids. The CDR3 bases are TGTGCCAGCAGAACCGCAGGGGAAGGCCCGTTCTTC. It specifies CASRTAGEGPFF.

This clone showed up many times. The V and J genes are TRBV6-2 or TRBV6-3 and TRBJ2-1, with D hard to call. The V end was cut by 4 bases, the J end by 9 bases, with 10 bases between. Germline assignment: CDR1 MNHEY and CDR2 SVGEGT. This CDR3 has 12 residues. CDR3 nucleotide sequence: TGTGCCAGCAGTTTCCCCGTTGGTGAGCAGTTCTTC. It specifies CASSFPVGEQFF.

This clone appeared many times. J is TRBJ2-2 and V is TRBV10-3; 9 nucleotides agree with TRBD1. The CDR3 consists of 16 residues. V gave up 6 bases and J gave up 2 bases; unmatched junction bases: 7. The germline gives CDR1 ENHRY, CDR2 SYGVKD. The DNA for the CDR3 is TGTGCCATCAGAATACCGGGACAGGGAAACACCGGGGAGCTGTTTTTT. The encoded protein is CAIRIPGQGNTGELFF.

This clone was counted at least ten times. The rearrangement links TRBV29-1 to TRBJ2-3; 12 nucleotides agree with TRBD2. The CDR3 spans 14 residues. CDR1 is SQVTM and CDR2 is ANQGSEA in the germline V gene. V gave up 3 bases and J gave up 14 bases; unmatched junction bases: 12. The CDR3 protein is CSVESWTSGTRPYF. The CDR3 DNA reads as TGCAGCGTTGAGTCATGGACTAGCGGGACCCGCCCGTATTTT.

This rearrangement joins TRBV27 to TRBJ2-1; 10 positions agree with TRBD1. This CDR3 region has 15 residues. V was clipped by 5 bases and J by 6 bases; unmatched bases: 7. Germline V lookup: CDR1 MNHEY, CDR2 SMNVEV (reference sequence). CDR3 in DNA: TGTGCCAGCAGTCGTCCGGGACAGGGGATCAATGAGCAGTTCTTC. Protein: CASSRPGQGINEQFF.

About this clone: This could be a read error, since a much larger clone is one nucleotide away. The gene calls are TRBV5-1 and TRBJ2-3, with a possible D match to TRBD2 (6 bases). CDR3 length: 14 amino acids. Germline CDR1 SGHRS, CDR2 YFSETQ. The CDR3 DNA follows: TGCGCCGGCAGCAACCCGGAGGGAGGAGATACGCAGTATTTT. The encoded protein is CAGSNPEGGDTQYF.

Details on this clone: The junction departs from the called germline gene at one end, perhaps through a read error. This rearrangement joins TRBV9 to TRBJ2-7; 10 bases agree with TRBD1. The CDR3 runs to 14 residues. Germline V CDR1 and CDR2: SGDLS, YYNGEE. In DNA form, the CDR3 reads TGTGCCATCAGCGCGGGACAGGGGCCCCACGAGCAGTACTTC. Translation: CAISAGQGPHEQYF.

This sequence joins TRBV27 and TRBJ2-7, with 13 bases that match TRBD2. The germline gives CDR1 MNHEY, CDR2 SMNVEV (reference sequence). The CDR3 is 14 residues long. V was clipped by 3 bases and J by 6 bases; unmatched bases: 2. CDR3 DNA sequence: TGTGCCAGCAGTTTCAGACTAGCGGGAGGCGAGCAGTACTTC. Its protein product is CASSFRLAGGEQYF.

Only one count was recorded for this clone. Relative to the germline gene, one junction end is altered; a read error may explain this. The V gene is TRBV7-3, the J gene TRBJ2-5; maybe TRBD2 (5 bases). The germline gives CDR1 SGHTA, CDR2 FQGTGA. This CDR3 is 13 amino acids long. CDR3 nucleotides: TGTGCGAGCAGCTTCACAGCGGCAGAGACCCAGTACTTC. As protein: CASSFTAAETQYF.

The chain combines TRBV20-1 with TRBJ2-7; 8 bases map to TRBD1. CDR3 length equals 12 residues. The junction had 3 bases not matched to a gene; V was cut back by 3 bases and J by 5 bases. Germline lookup yields CDR1 DFQATT and CDR2 SNEGSKA (reference sequence). CDR3: CSARDREHEQYF. The CDR3 DNA is TGCAGTGCTAGGGACAGGGAGCACGAGCAGTACTTC.

The V call is TRBV10-3, the J call TRBJ2-7, with 14 bases fitting TRBD2. The CDR3 totals 15 residues. Trimming removed 9 bases from V and 5 bases from J; junction bases left unmatched: 9. From germline, CDR1 is ENHRY and CDR2 SYGVKD. The CDR3 bases are TGTGCCATAAGATCCGCGGGACTAGCGGGAGACGAGCAGTACTTC. Translating it yields CAIRSAGLAGDEQYF.

Points on this clone: One junction end disagrees with the germline gene, perhaps due to a read error. Within the sample, other DNA sequences also encode this same CDR3. The V gene is TRBV6-1, the J gene TRBJ1-6; D may be TRBD1 (5 bases). The germline V gene encodes CDR1 MNHNS and CDR2 SASEGT. There are 15 residues in the CDR3. The CDR3 spells CASSEPLGTLIPLHF. CDR3 DNA sequence: TGTGCCAGCAGTGAACCCCTAGGGACCCTCATCCCCCTACACTTT.

Ten or more counts support this clone. The rearrangement joins TRBV2 to TRBJ2-7; possible D gene TRBD2, 6 bases. V shed 8 bases and J shed 6 bases, with 20 bases lying between them. The CDR3 is made up of 14 amino acids. Germline CDR1 SNHLY, CDR2 FYNNEI. The CDR3 sequence is CASSRAREKFEQYF. Here the CDR3 DNA reads TGTGCCAGCTCGAGGGCCCGGGAGAAGTTCGAGCAGTACTTC.

By frequency in the sample, this clone is medium-sized. CDR3: CASRLVTLHF. DNA for the CDR3: TGTGCCAGCAGGCTGGTGACCCTCCACTTT. This sequence joins TRBV2 and TRBJ1-6; D uncertain. This CDR3 has 10 amino acids. The V and J ends lost 6 bases and 14 bases respectively, with 8 bases between them. Germline CDR1 reads SNHLY; CDR2 reads FYNNEI.

This clone was seen only a few times. A much bigger clone sits one base away, suggesting this may be a read error. V usage is TRBV29-1 and J usage is TRBJ2-1; D is undetermined. V dropped 8 bases and J dropped 7 bases, with 18 bases sitting between them. The CDR3 is 13 amino acids. Germline CDR1 is SQVTM and CDR2 is ANQGSEA. CDR3 DNA sequence: TGCAGCTCCTCATTGCCCGCACGGAATGAGCAGTTCTTC. Its protein product is CSSSLPARNEQFF.

This clone was seen repeatedly, ten times or more. The V call is TRBV4-2, the J call TRBJ2-3; tentative D call: TRBD2 (5 bases). The V and J ends lost 1 base and 5 bases respectively, with 7 bases between them. The CDR3 sequence is 13 residues long. Germline V gene sequence: CDR1 LGHNA, CDR2 YNFKEQ. Here the CDR3 DNA reads TGTGCCAGCAGCCAAGGCCGGGGAGATACGCAGTATTTT. The encoded protein is CASSQGRGDTQYF.

This chain links TRBV4-1 with TRBJ2-7; 7 nucleotides line up with TRBD1. The J segment lost 2 bases and the V segment lost 4 bases, leaving 5 bases of the junction unmatched. The CDR3 is 14 residues long. Germline CDR1 reads MGHRA; CDR2 reads YSYEKL. The CDR3 DNA reads TGCGCCAGCAGCCTCCGGGACAGAGCCTACGAGCAGTACTTC. It translates to CASSLRDRAYEQYF.

This clone was detected a few times. The rearrangement joins TRBV27 to TRBJ1-1; the D is unclear. This CDR3 spans 15 amino acids. Trimming left V 6 bases short and J 0 bases short, with 14 bases between. Germline V lookup: CDR1 MNHEY, CDR2 SMNVEV (reference sequence). The CDR3 region has the DNA TGTGCCAGCAGCACCTGTGTCTGCGTGAACACTGAAGCTTTCTTT. This codes for CASSTCVCVNTEAFF.